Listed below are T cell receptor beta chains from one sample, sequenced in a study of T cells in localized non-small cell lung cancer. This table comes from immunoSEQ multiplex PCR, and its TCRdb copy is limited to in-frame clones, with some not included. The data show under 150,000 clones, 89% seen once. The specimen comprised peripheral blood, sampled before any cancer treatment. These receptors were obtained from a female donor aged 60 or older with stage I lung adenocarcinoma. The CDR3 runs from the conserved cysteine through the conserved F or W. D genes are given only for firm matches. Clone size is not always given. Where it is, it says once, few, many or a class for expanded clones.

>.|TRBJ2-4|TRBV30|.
CAWKGGGGASKNIQYF
TGTGCCTGGAAGGGTGGTGGAGGGGCATCCAAAAACATTCAGTACTTC
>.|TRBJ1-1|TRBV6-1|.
CASSERGEAFF
TGTGCCAGCAGTGAAAGGGGTGAAGCTTTCTTT
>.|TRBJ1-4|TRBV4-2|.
CASSHGTHNEKLFF
TGTGCCAGCAGCCACGGGACTCACAATGAAAAACTGTTTTTT
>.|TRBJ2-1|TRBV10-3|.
CAISEAVGYNEQFF
TGTGCCATCAGTGAGGCGGTAGGGTACAATGAGCAGTTCTTC
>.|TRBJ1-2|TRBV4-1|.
CASSQAVGRANYGYTF
TGCGCCAGCAGCCAGGCCGTTGGACGGGCTAACTATGGCTACACCTTC
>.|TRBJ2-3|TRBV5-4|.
CASSLAGGTDTQYF
TGTGCCAGCAGCTTGGCCGGGGGCACAGATACGCAGTATTTT
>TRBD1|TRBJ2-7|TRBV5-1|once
CASSHRTGSTYEQYF
TGCGCCAGCAGCCACCGGACAGGGTCCACCTACGAGCAGTACTTC
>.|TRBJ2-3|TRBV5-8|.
CASDSGTTDTQYF
TGTGCCAGCGACTCGGGGACCACAGATACGCAGTATTTT
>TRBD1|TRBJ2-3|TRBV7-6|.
CASSLEAGGTLNTQYF
TGTGCCAGCAGCTTAGAGGCAGGGGGCACTCTAAATACGCAGTATTTT
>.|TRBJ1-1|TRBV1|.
CTSSQGGQGAWDTEAFF
TGCACCAGCAGCCAAGGGGGGCAGGGGGCATGGGACACTGAAGCTTTCTTT
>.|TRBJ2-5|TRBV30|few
CAWSVLSVTQYF
TGTGCCTGGAGTGTACTTTCCGTGACCCAGTACTTC
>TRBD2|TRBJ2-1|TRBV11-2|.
CASSLGLAGGRPSYNEQFF
TGTGCCAGCAGCTTAGGACTAGCGGGAGGCCGCCCTTCCTACAATGAGCAGTTCTTC
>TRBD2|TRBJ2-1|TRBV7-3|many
CASSFGLAIYNEQFF
TGTGCCAGCAGCTTCGGACTAGCGATTTACAATGAGCAGTTCTTC
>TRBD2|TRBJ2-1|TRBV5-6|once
CASSLAGGPVINEQFF
TGTGCCAGCAGCCTAGCGGGAGGGCCAGTCATCAATGAGCAGTTCTTC
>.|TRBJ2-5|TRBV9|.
CASSSGGSVQETQYF
TGTGCCAGCAGCTCCGGGGGTTCAGTCCAAGAGACCCAGTACTTC
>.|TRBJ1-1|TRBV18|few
CASSPLGENTEAFF
TGTGCCAGCTCACCGTTAGGCGAGAACACTGAAGCTTTCTTT
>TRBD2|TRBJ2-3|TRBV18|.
CASSPRLAASSDTQYF
TGTGCCAGCTCACCGAGACTAGCGGCTTCTTCAGATACGCAGTATTTT
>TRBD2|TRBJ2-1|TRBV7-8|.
CASSMPLAGDNEQFF
TGTGCCAGCAGCATGCCTCTAGCGGGAGACAATGAGCAGTTCTTC
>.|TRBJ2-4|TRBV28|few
CATAKNIQYF
TGTGCCACAGCCAAAAACATTCAGTACTTC
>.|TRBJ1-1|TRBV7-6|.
CASSLVGGNTEAFF
TGTGCCAGCAGCTTAGTGGGGGGCAACACTGAAGCTTTCTTT
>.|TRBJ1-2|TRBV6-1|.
CASSEEAATARIGGYTF
TGTGCCAGCAGTGAAGAGGCCGCGACAGCTCGAATCGGGGGCTACACCTTC
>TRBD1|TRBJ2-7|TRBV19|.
CASSQTGNSYEQYF
TGTGCCAGTAGCCAGACAGGGAACTCCTACGAGCAGTACTTC
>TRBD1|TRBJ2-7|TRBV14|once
CASSQKGTGLHEQYF
TGTGCCAGCAGCCAAAAGGGGACAGGGCTTCACGAGCAGTACTTC
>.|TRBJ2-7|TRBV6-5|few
CASTSASATYEQYF
TGTGCCAGCACCTCAGCTAGCGCCACCTACGAGCAGTACTTC
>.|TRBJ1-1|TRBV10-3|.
CAISDIGVNTEAFF
TGTGCCATCAGTGATATCGGGGTGAACACTGAAGCTTTCTTT
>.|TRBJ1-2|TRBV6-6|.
CASSYQGNGYTF
TGTGCCAGCAGTTACCAGGGTAATGGCTACACCTTC
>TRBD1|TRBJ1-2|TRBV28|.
CASRTDGTGNYGYTF
TGTGCCAGCAGAACCGACGGGACAGGGAACTATGGCTACACCTTC
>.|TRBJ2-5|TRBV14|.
CASKSGAETQYF
TGTGCCAGCAAGTCGGGGGCGGAGACCCAGTACTTC
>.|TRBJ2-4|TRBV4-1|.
CASSRGADLAKNIQYF
TGCGCCAGCAGCCGTGGGGCGGATCTAGCCAAAAACATTCAGTACTTC
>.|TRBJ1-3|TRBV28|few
CASSLHTSGNTIYF
TGTGCCAGCAGTTTACACACCTCTGGAAACACCATATATTTT
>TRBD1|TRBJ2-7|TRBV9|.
CASSSNWGGTGPSYEQYF
TGTGCCAGCAGCTCCAACTGGGGGGGGACAGGGCCCTCCTACGAGCAGTACTTC
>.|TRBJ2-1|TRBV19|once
CASSIRGQAINEQFF
TGTGCCAGTAGTATACGTGGGCAGGCGATCAATGAGCAGTTCTTC